This TCR beta chain was sequenced for a study of control samples from healthy donors and cancer patients. This CDR3 has 16 amino acids. V lost 4 bases to trimming and J lost 0 bases; unmatched junction nucleotides: 5. The germline V gene encodes CDR1 MRHNA and CDR2 SNTAGT. Libraries were prepared by immunoSEQ multiplex PCR; TCRdb keeps only in-frame clonotypes and omits some of them. The sample consists of 180,000 or so clones, roughly 91% of them appearing once. The receptor's source is a woman aged 25-40 years in good health. Material: blood. This rearrangement joins TRBV6-4 to TRBJ2-2; 7 bases map to TRBD2. CDR3 nucleotides: TGTGCCAGCAGTGTCACCGGGACTACGAACACCGGGGAGCTGTTTTTT. As protein: CASSVTGTTNTGELFF.